The sequence of this T cell receptor (beta chain) was determined in a study of cytomegalovirus exposure and HLA in healthy donors. Study conclusions and caveats: Beyond CMV serostatus, there was no information to go on about immune exposure.

PCR amplification relied on 60 Vbeta primers (plus 13 Jbeta primers). Only in-frame clones appear in the TCRdb table, and some are missing; sequencing was by immunoSEQ multiplex PCR. Of about 50,000 clones listed, roughly 82% are singletons. Looked up from germline, CDR1 is MGHDK and CDR2 is SYGVNS. The CDR3 consists of 16 residues. J gave up 3 bases and V 2 bases, and 6 bases lay outside the gene matches. For this clone: Its matching antigen is unknown.

The chain couples TRBV25-1 to TRBJ1-2, with 10 bases fitting TRBD1. The receptor was derived from a man aged 30-40 years in good health and CMV-seronegative. Material: PBMCs. In nucleotides, the CDR3 is TGTGCCAGCAGTGAAGGACAGGGGGACCACTACTATGGCTACACCTTC. Protein product: CASSEGQGDHYYGYTF.